The entry below gives a single T cell receptor (beta chain) sequence along with its context. The antigen is undetermined. Data came from immunoSEQ multiplex PCR; TCRdb stores just in-frame clones and leaves some out. The data show about 30,000 clones, with 90% to 95% seen just once and roughly 0.73% held by the top ten. This record comes from a study of T cells in localized non-small cell lung cancer. General study findings and limits: The study detected a median roughly 50 of the top 100 tumor clones in adjacent lung.

V was shortened by 2 bases and J by 0 bases, with 11 bases between the two germline ends. The CDR3 sequence is 16 residues long. Germline-derived CDR1 and CDR2 are LNHDA and SQIVND (reference sequence). The rearrangement uses TRBV19 and TRBJ1-3; D ambiguous. Material: peripheral blood, obtained before any cancer treatment. The TCR comes from a woman aged 40-75 years with stage I lung adenocarcinoma. The CDR3 nucleotides are TGTGCCAGTAGTATATCCGGTACGGACTCTGGAAACACCATATATTTT. Translating gives CASSISGTDSGNTIYF.